The clone carrying this T cell receptor beta chain was recorded once. Its antigen is not known. A much bigger clone sits one base away, suggesting this may be a read error. The lymph nodes were axillary draining lymph nodes from breast cancer patients. MiXCR was run by TCRdb on the multiplex PCR reads, yielding one entry per CDR3 protein. The repertoire holds 150,000 to 250,000 distinct CDR3 sequences, around 29% seen once, with around 4.4% in the top ten. The sample is drawn from a study of breast tumors, draining lymph nodes, adjacent tissues. Broader study findings: Tumor TCR diversity was below lymph nodes but above nontumor tissue.

The specimen sequenced was axillary lymph node tissue. This TCR came from a female donor with breast cancer. Some clones in this sample may be carry-over from other donors' samples.

CDR3 region: CASQVGRDAEQFF. Here the CDR3 DNA reads TGTGCCAGCCAGGTGGGGAGAGACGCTGAGCAGTTCTTC. The chain combines TRBV18 with TRBJ2-1; D possibly corresponds to TRBD2 (5 bases). The CDR3 contains 13 residues. V lost 8 bases to trimming and J lost 9 bases, with 17 bases between them. In germline, CDR1 is KGHSH, CDR2 LQKENI.